These 16 T cell receptor beta chains came from one sample sequenced in a study of Tregs in tolerant kidney transplant recipients. Sequenced by immunoSEQ multiplex PCR; TCRdb stores in-frame clones only, minus some. The profile covers about 69,000 clones, with roughly nine tenths appearing a single time and approximately 0.4% taken by the ten largest. The material sequenced was CD4+ T cells from blood, taken before the transplant. These receptor sequences come from a human donor who received a combined kidney and bone marrow transplant.

V usage is TRBV5-6 and J usage is TRBJ1-4, with TRBD1 matching 7 bases. After removal of 0 bases from V and 2 bases from J, the junction contained 7 bases not matched to a gene. Germline loops: CDR1 SGHDT, CDR2 YYEEEE. There are 17 residues in the CDR3. In DNA, the CDR3 is TGTGCCAGCAGCTTGGGGGGCGCAGGGGGTACTAATGAAAAACTGTTTTTT. The encoded protein is CASSLGGAGGTNEKLFF.

V usage is TRBV14 and J usage is TRBJ2-3, with 15 bases lining up with TRBD2. CDR1 and CDR2 (germline): SGHDN, FVKESK. The CDR3 is 18 amino acids. V lost 3 bases and J lost 5; bases outside the gene matches: 9. This CDR3 reads CASSHGLAGGPGGDTQYF. CDR3 sequence (DNA): TGTGCCAGCAGCCACGGACTAGCGGGAGGGCCGGGTGGAGATACGCAGTATTTT.

This clone was detected only once. The chain employs TRBV28 and TRBJ1-5, with unresolved D. This CDR3 is built from 17 residues. V lost 5 bases to trimming and J lost 1 base, with 18 bases between them. Germline CDR1 reads MDHEN; CDR2 reads SYDVKM. CDR3 protein: CASSTPWGGISNQPQHF. In DNA form, the CDR3 reads TGTGCCAGCAGTACTCCTTGGGGAGGGATAAGCAATCAGCCCCAGCATTTT.

CDR3 coding DNA: TGTGCCAGTAGTCCCTCAGCGGGAGGGCTGTACGAGCAGTACTTC. Translating it yields CASSPSAGGLYEQYF. The gene calls are TRBV19 and TRBJ2-7, with 10 bases aligning to TRBD2. V trimming: 5 bases; J trimming: 4 bases; junction bases outside the gene matches: 8. Germline V CDR1 and CDR2: LNHDA, SQIVND (reference sequence). This CDR3 region has 15 residues.

The chain has TRBV29-1 and TRBJ2-2, with D perhaps matching TRBD1 (6 bases). The CDR3 runs 12 residues. Germline loops: CDR1 SQVTM, CDR2 ANQGSEA. Deletions cut 7 bases from V and 8 bases from J, with 14 bases between. CDR3 protein: CSAGHGTGELFF. The CDR3 coding sequence is TGCAGCGCAGGACATGGGACAGGGGAGCTGTTTTTT.

The V gene is TRBV5-3, the J gene TRBJ1-5; weak D call: TRBD1 (5 bases). TRBV5-3 is identified as an open reading frame with a role that is uncertain. The germline V and J ends were trimmed by 0 bases and 9 bases, with 16 bases remaining between them. This CDR3 spans 15 amino acids. The CDR3: CARSLVNSSRGPQHF. CDR3 nucleotide sequence: TGTGCCAGAAGCTTGGTTAACAGCTCAAGGGGGCCCCAGCATTTT.

This clone has only one observation. The chain uses TRBV5-6 and TRBJ1-4; 12 bases are shared with TRBD1. Germline V gene data show CDR1 as SGHDT and CDR2 as YYEEEE. The CDR3 is 16 amino acids. Trimming cost V 5 bases and J 13 bases; bases outside gene matches: 15. Here the CDR3 DNA reads TGTGCCAGCAGTTCCCGCCGGGACAGGGGGCGCGGAGTACTGTTTTTT. Its protein product is CASSSRRDRGRGVLFF.

The chain links TRBV29-1 to TRBJ2-5; 8 nucleotides agree with TRBD1. The DNA end is a closer match to TRBJ2-7, so the J assignment may be wrong. The germline gives CDR1 SQVTM, CDR2 ANQGSEA. There are 16 residues in the CDR3. The CDR3 region is CSVEDPLQGDLYEQYF. The CDR3 nucleotides read TGCAGCGTTGAAGATCCTTTACAGGGGGACCTCTACGAGCAGTACTTC.

This clone was seen a handful of times. The chain couples TRBV18 to TRBJ2-7; perhaps TRBD1 as D (6 bases). CDR1 and CDR2 from the germline V gene are KGHSH and LQKENI. The V and J ends lost 6 bases and 3 bases respectively, with 18 bases between them. The CDR3 sequence is 15 residues long. The CDR3 region is CASSSQTGANYEQYF. In DNA, the CDR3 is TGTGCCAGCTCTTCCCAGACAGGCGCGAACTACGAGCAGTACTTC.

The rearrangement uses TRBV28 and TRBJ2-5; the D gene is possibly TRBD2 (5 bases). Germline V gene lookup returns CDR1 MDHEN and CDR2 SYDVKM. Between the trimmed V and J ends, which lost 7 bases and 1 base, there was a span of 22 bases. The length of the CDR3 is 17 residues. CDR3: CASITNLAWPRQETQYF. The CDR3 DNA is TGTGCCAGCATCACCAACCTAGCATGGCCCCGCCAAGAGACCCAGTACTTC. Combining the CDR3 with reference TRBV28 and TRBJ2-5 gives the whole variable domain DVKVTQSSRYLVKRTGEKVFLECVQDMDHENMFWYRQDPGLGLRLIYFSYDVKMKEKGDIPEGYSVSREKKERFSLILESASTNQTSMYLCASITNLAWPRQETQYFGPGTRLLVL.

This chain uses TRBV18 with TRBJ2-7; 7 bases map to TRBD1. Losses at the gene ends were 3 bases for V and 3 bases for J; bases not matched to a gene: 8. Germline V gives CDR1 KGHSH, CDR2 LQKENI. This CDR3 comprises 15 residues. The CDR3 sequence: CASSPADRRSYEQYF. CDR3 coding DNA: TGTGCCAGCTCACCTGCGGACAGGCGAAGCTACGAGCAGTACTTC.

DNA for the CDR3: TGTGCCAGCTCACCCCTAGGAGGGGCCGGCTACACCTTC. Translated: CASSPLGGAGYTF. This chain uses TRBV18 with TRBJ1-2; a possible D gene is TRBD1 (5 bases). With 3 bases removed from V and 8 bases from J, the gap between germline ends came to 13 bases. Per the germline V gene, CDR1 is KGHSH and CDR2 is LQKENI. The CDR3 has 13 residues.

A few counts support this clone. The same CDR3 also results from other DNA sequences found in this sample. The chain joins TRBV28 to TRBJ2-7; D call uncertain. This CDR3 comprises 11 residues. V was cut by 1 base and J by 6 bases, with 4 bases left in between. CDR1 MDHEN and CDR2 SYDVKM come from the germline V gene. Written as DNA, the CDR3 is TGTGCCAGCAGTTTATTGCGCGAGCAGTACTTC. Translation: CASSLLREQYF.

This clone was counted only a few times. V is TRBV27 and J is TRBJ1-2; D might be TRBD1 (6 bases). The V gene lost 2 bases and the J gene lost 6 bases, with 10 bases spanning the gap. Looked up from germline, CDR1 is MNHEY and CDR2 is SMNVEV (reference sequence). The CDR3 spans 13 residues. CDR3 DNA: TGTGCCAGCAGTTTACAGGGGTTGGATGGCTACACCTTC. It translates to CASSLQGLDGYTF.

The chain links TRBV5-1 to TRBJ2-1, with D maybe TRBD2 (5 bases). This CDR3 has 15 residues. CDR1 is SGHRS, CDR2 YFSETQ, per germline. The V end lost 5 bases, the J end lost 0 bases, and 12 bases lay between the germline ends. The CDR3 region is CASRRESSSYNEQFF. CDR3 sequence (DNA): TGCGCCAGCAGAAGGGAGTCTAGCTCCTACAATGAGCAGTTCTTC.

V is TRBV19 and J is TRBJ1-5; 8 bases align to TRBD1. V lost 6 bases and J lost 6; bases outside the gene matches: 7. In germline, CDR1 is LNHDA, CDR2 SQIVND (reference sequence). This CDR3 is built from 14 residues. In DNA, the CDR3 is TGTGCCAGTAGCCCCGGACAGGGTGGTCAGCCCCAGCATTTT. Translation gives CASSPGQGGQPQHF.